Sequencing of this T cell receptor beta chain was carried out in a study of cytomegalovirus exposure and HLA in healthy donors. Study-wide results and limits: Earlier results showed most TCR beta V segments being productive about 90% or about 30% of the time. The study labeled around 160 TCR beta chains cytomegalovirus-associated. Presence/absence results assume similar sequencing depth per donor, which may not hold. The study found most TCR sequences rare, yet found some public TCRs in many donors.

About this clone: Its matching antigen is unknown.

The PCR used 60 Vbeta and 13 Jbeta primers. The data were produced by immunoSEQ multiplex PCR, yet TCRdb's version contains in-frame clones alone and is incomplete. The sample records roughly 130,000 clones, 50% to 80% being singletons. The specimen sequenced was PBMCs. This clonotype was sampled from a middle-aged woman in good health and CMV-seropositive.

In DNA, the CDR3 is TGTGCCAGCAGCTTCCCGGGACTAGTAGACGAGCAGTACTTC. Protein sequence: CASSFPGLVDEQYF. This chain links TRBV11-2 with TRBJ2-7, with 8 nucleotides matching TRBD2. This CDR3 has 14 amino acids. Trimming cost V 3 bases and J 5 bases; bases outside gene matches: 6. Germline assignment: CDR1 SGHAT and CDR2 FQNNGV. Based on the CDR3 plus reference TRBV11-2 and TRBJ2-7, the full variable domain is EAGVAQSPRYKIIEKRQSVAFWCNPISGHATLYWYQQILGQGPKLLIQFQNNGVVDDSQLPKDRFSAERLKGVDSTLKIQPAKLEDSAVYLCASSFPGLVDEQYFGPGTRLTVT.